The 19 T cell receptor beta chains given below trace back to one sample, sequenced in a study of T cells in Graves' hyperthyroidism and ophthalmopathy. The source material, RNA transcripts, was used to amplify TCR beta CDR3 regions. The HTBI primer set served for first-round RT-PCR of the TCR CDR3. TCRdb re-called the multiplex PCR reads with MiXCR, one entry per CDR3 protein. The sample has about 540,000 distinct CDR3 sequences, about 43% seen once. The sample was peripheral blood or thyroid tissue (not recorded which). These receptors originate from a woman under 30 with Graves' hyperthyroidism.

This clonotype has a count of ten or more. For the CDR3, the DNA is TGCAGAGCAGAGGTGTGGGGGAACACTGAAGCTTTCTTT. This translates into CRAEVWGNTEAFF. The chain carries TRBV29-1 and TRBJ1-1, with no clear D. The CDR3 totals 13 residues. The V gene's germline CDR1 is SQVTM and CDR2 ANQGSEA.

This chain links TRBV12-5 with TRBJ1-5; 9 bases map to TRBD1. This CDR3 is 15 amino acids long. The germline V gene has CDR1 LGHNT and CDR2 FRNRAP. With 5 bases clipped from V and 7 bases from J, the junction kept 9 bases outside the gene matches. The DNA for the CDR3 is TGTGCTAGTGGTCCCTCGGGGACAGGGATACAGCCCCAGCATTTT. This gives the protein CASGPSGTGIQPQHF.

This clonotype was detected many times. V is TRBV7-3 and J is TRBJ1-1, with D tentatively TRBD1 (5 bases). The CDR3 consists of 14 residues. Between the trimmed V and J ends, which lost 2 bases and 4 bases, there was a span of 11 bases. Germline values: CDR1 SGHTA, CDR2 FQGTGA. The CDR3 region has the DNA TGTGCCAGCAGCTTAGGGGGGTTGGGCACTGAAGCTTTCTTT. It yields the protein CASSLGGLGTEAFF.

On this clonotype itself: Being one base from a much bigger clone, this may be a read error. The chain links TRBV15 to TRBJ1-2; TRBD1 might be the D (6 bases). The length of the CDR3 is 14 residues. Germline CDR1 and CDR2: LNHNV and YYDKDF (reference sequence). In DNA, the CDR3 is TGTGCCACCAGCGGGACAACAAGGAACTATGACTACACCTTC. The encoded protein is CATSGTTRNYDYTF.

There are a few counts of this clonotype. The chain has TRBV6-5 and TRBJ1-3; D perhaps matches TRBD1 (5 bases). CDR3 length: 15 residues. Germline CDR1 is MNHEY and CDR2 is SVGAGI. V was pared by 4 bases and J by 0 bases, with 10 bases between. CDR3 loop: CASSFDDSSGNTIYF. In DNA form, the CDR3 reads TGTGCCAGCAGTTTCGACGACAGCTCTGGAAACACCATATATTTT.

This chain connects TRBV10-2 to TRBJ2-5, with TRBD2 matching over 7 bases. The CDR3 loop spans 13 amino acids. Germline-derived CDR1 and CDR2 are WSHSY and SAAADI. The V and J ends lost 6 bases and 10 bases, in that order; junction bases with no gene match: 11. CDR3: CASSFSRESIQYF. CDR3 bases: TGCGCCAGCAGCTTCTCGCGGGAGTCGATCCAGTACTTC.

This clonotype was recorded many times. The chain is built from TRBV12-3 or TRBV12-4 and TRBJ2-5, with 7 nucleotides matching TRBD1. The V and J ends lost 4 bases and 7 bases, in that order; junction bases with no gene match: 3. This CDR3 has 12 amino acids. The CDR3 loop reads CASSWTGGTQYF. The CDR3 nucleotides are TGTGCCAGCAGTTGGACAGGTGGGACCCAGTACTTC.

This rearrangement joins TRBV4-2 to TRBJ1-1; D is undetermined. This CDR3 is built from 11 residues. Trimming took off 4 bases at V and 7 bases at J, with 7 bases between the two ends. Germline V gene sequence: CDR1 LGHNA, CDR2 YNFKEQ. CDR3 in amino acids: CASSRTIEAFF. For the CDR3, the DNA is TGTGCCAGCAGCCGGACCATTGAAGCTTTCTTT.

In this sample, this clonotype turned up a few times. V and J are TRBV6-6 and TRBJ1-1, with unresolved D. Per germline, CDR1 MNHNY and CDR2 SVGAGI (reference sequence). The V and J ends lost 2 bases and 6 bases respectively, with 10 bases between them. The CDR3 covers 13 residues. CDR3: CASSYLRVAEAFF. The CDR3, as DNA: TGTGCCAGCAGTTACCTTCGGGTAGCTGAAGCTTTCTTT.

The V and J genes are TRBV2 and TRBJ1-2; 10 bases fit TRBD1. Losses at the gene ends were 6 bases for V and 8 bases for J; bases not matched to a gene: 6. Germline CDR1 SNHLY, CDR2 FYNNEI. The CDR3 consists of 13 residues. In nucleotides, the CDR3 is TGTGCCAGCAGAGTCGACAGGGGGCGCGGCTACACCTTC. Protein: CASRVDRGRGYTF.

There are a few counts of this clonotype. This rearrangement joins TRBV7-2 to TRBJ1-2; D remains unclear. The CDR3 length is 10 residues. The V end lost 6 bases, the J end lost 8 bases, and 7 bases lay between the germline ends. Germline V gene lookup returns CDR1 SGHTA and CDR2 FQGNSA. CDR3 region: CASRVYGYTF. The CDR3 region has the DNA TGTGCCAGCAGAGTTTACGGCTACACCTTC.

V gene TRBV10-2 combines with J gene TRBJ2-5; D uncertain. The J call may be mistaken, given a closer DNA end match to TRBJ2-1. The CDR3 loop spans 15 amino acids. Germline V lookup: CDR1 WSHSY, CDR2 SAAADI. The CDR3 spells CASSEGSPFYNEQFF. The CDR3 region has the DNA TGCGCCAGCAGTGAGGGATCCCCATTCTACAATGAGCAGTTCTTC.

The CDR3 region has the DNA TGTGCCATCAGTGAGTCGGGCCCCGCCTTCGAGCAGTACTTC. Its translation is CAISESGPAFEQYF. The V gene is TRBV10-3, the J gene TRBJ2-7; no definite D call. The length of the CDR3 is 14 residues. The V gene lost 0 bases and the J gene lost 6 bases, with 12 bases spanning the gap. The germline gives CDR1 ENHRY, CDR2 SYGVKD.

The chain couples TRBV2 to TRBJ1-4; D unclear. The CDR3 covers 15 residues. V was clipped by 1 base and J by 5 bases, with 11 bases between them. From germline, CDR1 is SNHLY and CDR2 FYNNEI. CDR3 bases: TGTGCCAGCAGTGAAGGGGCTAGCGGGAATGAAAAACTGTTTTTT. Translated, it gives CASSEGASGNEKLFF.

This clonotype has a handful of counts. This rearrangement joins TRBV19 to TRBJ1-1; weak D call: TRBD1 (6 bases). Trimming pared 5 bases from V and 5 bases from J, leaving 15 bases between. The CDR3 loop spans 14 amino acids. Per the germline V gene, CDR1 is LNHDA and CDR2 is SQIVND (reference sequence). CDR3 residues: CASSSDRITTEAFF. The CDR3 region has the DNA TGTGCCAGTAGTTCCGACAGGATCACGACTGAAGCTTTCTTT.

This clonotype was counted only a few times. This chain uses TRBV7-9 with TRBJ2-2, with no clear D. Germline loops: CDR1 SEHNR, CDR2 FQNEAQ (reference sequence). CDR3 length: 15 amino acids. With 5 bases removed from V and 1 base from J, the gap between germline ends came to 11 bases. The CDR3, as DNA: TGTGCCAGCAGCGTAGGTTCGGAGAACACCGGGGAGCTGTTTTTT. Amino acid sequence: CASSVGSENTGELFF. The full variable domain, in which reference TRBV7-9 and TRBJ2-2 provide the parts outside the CDR3, is DTGVSQNPRHKITKRGQNVTFRCDPISEHNRLYWYRQTLGQGPEFLTYFQNEAQLEKSRLLSDRFSAERPKGSFSTLEIQRTEQGDSAMYLCASSVGSENTGELFFGEGSRLTVL.

The sample holds one count of this clonotype. The chain uses TRBV12-3 or TRBV12-4 and TRBJ1-6; D remains ambiguous. V lost 6 bases, J lost 0 bases, and 9 bases lay in between. This CDR3 comprises 15 residues. The CDR3 loop is CASRQRSSYNSPLHF. For the CDR3, the DNA is TGTGCCAGCAGACAGAGGAGCTCCTATAATTCACCCCTCCACTTT.

The chain uses TRBV15 and TRBJ1-3; D possibly corresponds to TRBD1 (5 bases). V was trimmed by 3 bases and J by 2 bases, leaving 14 bases between them. This CDR3 spans 16 amino acids. CDR1 and CDR2 from the germline V gene are LNHNV and YYDKDF (reference sequence). The CDR3 here is CATSSGGGFTGNTIYF. CDR3 in DNA: TGTGCCACCAGCAGTGGGGGGGGATTCACTGGAAACACCATATATTTT.

This clonotype came up many times. The gene calls are TRBV6-5 and TRBJ2-5; D might be TRBD1 (6 bases). In germline, CDR1 is MNHEY, CDR2 SVGAGI. V was pared by 6 bases and J by 5 bases, with 13 bases between. The CDR3 is 13 amino acids. The CDR3 sequence is CASRTGKGETQYF. The CDR3 DNA is TGTGCCAGCAGAACAGGGAAGGGGGAGACCCAGTACTTC.